The 28 T cell receptor beta chains below were found in one sample sequenced in a study of breast tumors, draining lymph nodes, adjacent tissues. Samples came from axillary lymph nodes draining the breast cancer. TCRdb fed the multiplex PCR reads into MiXCR, producing one record per CDR3 protein. This sample yields around 130,000 distinct CDR3 sequences, of which 21% are seen a single time; roughly 2% belongs to the top ten. The sample taken for sequencing was axillary lymph node tissue. Receptor source: a female donor with breast cancer. Some clones in this sample may be carry-over from other donors' samples.

Comment on this clonotype: A much larger clone is a single base away; this may be a read error. V and J are TRBV5-1 and TRBJ2-5; D call uncertain. The V gene's germline CDR1 is SGHRS and CDR2 YFSETQ. This CDR3 has 12 amino acids. Written as DNA, the CDR3 is TGCGCCAGCAGCTTGACCTACGAGACCCTGTACTTC. This codes for CASSLTYETLYF. Drawing the rest from reference TRBV5-1 and TRBJ2-5, the complete variable domain is KAGVTQTPRYLIKTRGQQVTLSCSPISGHRSVSWYQQTPGQGLQFLFEYFSETQRNKGNFPGRFSGRQFSNSRSEMNVSTLELGDSALYLCASSLTYETLYFGPGTRLLVL.

This clonotype was picked up many times. V and J are TRBV27 and TRBJ1-2; a weak D match, TRBD1 (6 bases). Deletions cut 2 bases from V and 4 bases from J, with 14 bases between. The germline V gene encodes CDR1 MNHEY and CDR2 SMNVEV (reference sequence). This CDR3 is built from 15 residues. CDR3 in DNA: TGTGCCAGCAGTTTAGGGGAACAGGGACTCTATGGCTACACCTTC. This gives the protein CASSLGEQGLYGYTF.

Ten or more counts support this clonotype. The genes are TRBV24-1 and TRBJ2-1; 14 nucleotides agree with TRBD2. V was clipped by 8 bases and J by 8 bases; unmatched bases: 7. The germline V gene encodes CDR1 KGHDR and CDR2 SFDVKD. There are 15 residues in the CDR3. The CDR3 sequence: CATTPGTSGGDEQFF. The CDR3 DNA reads as TGTGCCACCACCCCCGGGACTAGCGGGGGAGATGAGCAGTTCTTC.

This clonotype was recorded many times. The CDR3 protein is CASSQDRTVNTGELFF. DNA of the CDR3: TGCGCCAGCAGCCAAGATAGGACAGTCAACACCGGGGAGCTGTTTTTT. This chain uses TRBV4-1 with TRBJ2-2; possibly TRBD1 for D (6 bases). Between the trimmed V and J ends, which lost 0 bases and 2 bases, there was a span of 10 bases. The CDR3 contains 16 residues. Germline V gene sequence: CDR1 MGHRA, CDR2 YSYEKL.

In this sample, this clonotype turned up many times. V and J are TRBV5-1 and TRBJ2-6, with D perhaps TRBD1 (6 bases). V was shortened by 2 bases and J by 2 bases, with 11 bases between the two germline ends. The CDR3 has 16 residues. Germline loops: CDR1 SGHRS, CDR2 YFSETQ. The CDR3 DNA reads as TGCGCCAGCAGCTTTAATGGGGGCGCTGGGGCCAACGTCCTGACTTTC. This sequence encodes CASSFNGGAGANVLTF.

J is TRBJ1-5 and V is TRBV4-1, with 7 bases aligning to TRBD1. The germline V gene encodes CDR1 MGHRA and CDR2 YSYEKL. J lost 3 bases, V lost 6 bases, and 11 bases had no gene match. The CDR3 runs to 16 residues. Here the CDR3 DNA reads TGCGCCAGCAGGGACAGGATTAGTCAGGTCAATCAGCCCCAGCATTTT. It specifies CASRDRISQVNQPQHF.

The chain links TRBV3-1 to TRBJ1-1; tentatively, D is TRBD1 (6 bases). Germline loops: CDR1 LGHDT, CDR2 YNNKEL (reference sequence). The CDR3 has 14 amino acids. Trimming shortened V by 3 bases and J by 6 bases, and 14 bases separated the two germline ends. The chain's CDR3 is CASSQDEQGPEAFF. The CDR3 region has the DNA TGTGCCAGCAGCCAGGACGAACAGGGCCCTGAAGCTTTCTTT.

Of note for this clonotype: A much larger clone sits a single nucleotide away, making a read error possible. The chain recombines TRBV2 with TRBJ1-5; 9 nucleotides match TRBD1. The CDR3 spans 15 residues. Germline CDR1 SNHLY, CDR2 FYNNEI. The CDR3 sequence: CAGSAGTGRNQPQHF. The DNA for the CDR3 is TGTGCCGGCAGTGCCGGGACAGGGCGCAATCAGCCCCAGCATTTT.

This clonotype was seen at least ten times. J is TRBJ2-2 and V is TRBV2; 7 bases fit TRBD1. The CDR3 totals 14 residues. The V gene end was trimmed by 4 bases and the J gene end by 3 bases; junction bases not matched to a gene: 2. Germline V CDR1 and CDR2: SNHLY, FYNNEI. CDR3 in amino acids: CASSGGQYTGELFF. CDR3 nucleotide sequence: TGTGCCAGCAGTGGGGGACAGTACACCGGGGAGCTGTTTTTT.

Ten or more counts support this clonotype. CDR3 sequence (DNA): TGCGCCAGCAGCATCGGGACAGCCTTCTATGGCTACACCTTC. Its protein is CASSIGTAFYGYTF. V gene TRBV5-1 combines with J gene TRBJ1-2; TRBD1 matches 7 bases. J was trimmed by 4 bases and V by 4 bases; bases with no gene match: 7. CDR1 and CDR2 from the germline V gene are SGHRS and YFSETQ. This CDR3 region has 14 residues. Full variable domain (outside the CDR3, taken from reference TRBV5-1 and TRBJ1-2): KAGVTQTPRYLIKTRGQQVTLSCSPISGHRSVSWYQQTPGQGLQFLFEYFSETQRNKGNFPGRFSGRQFSNSRSEMNVSTLELGDSALYLCASSIGTAFYGYTFGSGTRLTVV.

This clonotype was picked up many times. The chain couples TRBV2 to TRBJ2-1, with unresolved D. The V end lost 5 bases, the J end lost 8 bases, and 7 bases lay between the germline ends. Per the germline V gene, CDR1 is SNHLY and CDR2 is FYNNEI. This CDR3 has 11 amino acids. The CDR3 DNA follows: TGTGCCAGCAGTCCGAGCGATGAGCAGTTCTTC. This sequence encodes CASSPSDEQFF. The full variable domain, its missing parts supplied by reference TRBV2 and TRBJ2-1, is EPEVTQTPSHQVTQMGQEVILRCVPISNHLYFYWYRQILGQKVEFLVSFYNNEISEKSEIFDDQFSVERPDGSNFTLKIRSTKLEDSAMYFCASSPSDEQFFGPGTRLTVL.

A note on this clonotype: A much bigger clone sits one base away, suggesting this may be a read error. This sequence joins TRBV27 and TRBJ1-6; D may be TRBD1 (6 bases). This CDR3 region has 15 residues. Germline V CDR1 and CDR2: MNHEY, SMNVEV (reference sequence). Here the CDR3 DNA reads TGTGCCAGCAGTGCCCGGACAGCTGGGAATTCACCCCTCCGCTTT. Translated, it gives CASSARTAGNSPLRF.

The table lists this clonotype with many counts. The rearrangement uses TRBV12-3 or TRBV12-4 and TRBJ1-2; D may be TRBD1 (6 bases). The CDR3 covers 10 residues. V was cut by 6 bases and J by 8 bases, with 7 bases left in between. The CDR3 reads CASRGHGYTF. CDR3 bases: TGTGCCAGCAGGGGACACGGCTACACCTTC.

The table lists this clonotype with many counts. The chain uses TRBV12-3 or TRBV12-4 and TRBJ1-5, with 11 nucleotides matching TRBD1. The ends lost 5 bases at V and 2 bases at J; junction bases unmatched: 8. There are 17 residues in the CDR3. DNA for the CDR3: TGTGCCAGCAGTCTAGGACAGGGGGCGCGAGGCAATCAGCCCCAGCATTTT. Translating gives CASSLGQGARGNQPQHF.

To note about this clonotype: A read error is possible here, since a much larger clone lies one base away. It is likely a read error, because the conserved phenylalanine at the end of the CDR3 is missing. The chain uses TRBV5-4 and TRBJ1-2, with no clear D. Trimming shortened V by 3 bases and J by 4 bases, and 16 bases separated the two germline ends. Germline-derived CDR1 and CDR2 are SGHNT and YYREEE (reference sequence). The length of the CDR3 is 15 residues. The CDR3 bases are TGTGCCAGCAGCTCCGGATTGGGAGGAGGCTATGGCTACACCCTC. This translates into CASSSGLGGGYGYTL.

This clonotype was seen at least ten times. This chain uses TRBV9 with TRBJ2-7, with D possibly TRBD2 on 6 matching bases. The germline V gene has CDR1 SGDLS and CDR2 YYNGEE. This CDR3 region has 14 residues. Trimming stripped 4 bases from V and 2 bases from J, with 13 bases between. CDR3: CASSPGAGTYEQYF. The CDR3 nucleotides read TGTGCCAGCAGCCCTGGGGCGGGAACCTACGAGCAGTACTTC.

There are many counts of this clonotype. The rearrangement joins TRBV15 to TRBJ2-7; D ambiguous. CDR3 length equals 13 residues. V was shortened by 3 bases and J by 2 bases, with 8 bases between the two germline ends. CDR1 LNHNV and CDR2 YYDKDF come from the germline V gene (reference sequence). The CDR3 DNA reads TGTGCCACCAGCAGGGGTGTCGCCTACGAGCAGTACTTC. It specifies CATSRGVAYEQYF. Full variable domain (missing parts from reference TRBV15 and TRBJ2-7): DAMVIQNPRYQVTQFGKPVTLSCSQTLNHNVMYWYQQKSSQAPKLLFHYYDKDFNNEADTPDNFQSRRPNTSFCFLDIRSPGLGDTAMYLCATSRGVAYEQYFGPGTRLTVT.

The table lists this clonotype with many counts. The rearrangement joins TRBV7-3 to TRBJ2-3; TRBD1 aligns across 7 bases. V lost 7 bases to trimming and J lost 11 bases; unmatched junction nucleotides: 15. The CDR3 totals 14 residues. Per the germline V gene, CDR1 is SGHTA and CDR2 is FQGTGA. DNA of the CDR3: TGTGCCAGCACTTCAGGGGGTCGGGCAGCCCAGCAGTATTTT. It encodes CASTSGGRAAQQYF.

On this clonotype: One base away lies a much larger clone, so this may be a sequencing read error. This sequence joins TRBV18 and TRBJ2-7; 9 bases map to TRBD2. The length of the CDR3 is 16 residues. Germline V CDR1 and CDR2: KGHSH, LQKENI. Written as DNA, the CDR3 is TGTGCCAGCTCACCCGAAGCCGATAGCGGGAGTCACGAGCAGTGCTTC. Protein product: CASSPEADSGSHEQCF.

This clonotype was counted at least ten times. The rearrangement joins TRBV5-6 to TRBJ2-7; either TRBD1 or TRBD2 may supply D (5 bases each). V was cut by 0 bases and J by 0 bases, with 10 bases left in between. The CDR3 has 15 amino acids. Germline V gene data show CDR1 as SGHDT and CDR2 as YYEEEE. The CDR3 DNA reads TGTGCCAGCAGCTTGGGGGGGTTGTCCTCCTACGAGCAGTACTTC. Translated: CASSLGGLSSYEQYF.

About this clonotype: It may be a read error: a sequence one base away is much more abundant. V is TRBV6-2 or TRBV6-3 and J is TRBJ2-2, with 7 nucleotides matching TRBD2. The CDR3 is 18 residues long. Germline CDR1 and CDR2: MNHEY and SVGEGT. DNA for the CDR3: TGTGCCGGCAGTTACTTGAAGCGGGACCGAGTCTCGTCCGGGGAGCTGTTTTTT. As protein: CAGSYLKRDRVSSGELFF.

This clonotype occurred many times. The J gene is TRBJ2-1, the V gene TRBV7-2; D may correspond to TRBD1 or TRBD2 (6 bases each). This CDR3 has 21 residues. The germline gives CDR1 SGHTA, CDR2 FQGNSA. V was cut by 5 bases and J by 4 bases, with 33 bases left in between. CDR3 coding DNA: TGTGCCAGCAGCGGACGGGGTGGGCGGGACACGAATAGGGGTGGATACAATGAGCAGTTCTTC. It encodes CASSGRGGRDTNRGGYNEQFF.

This clonotype was seen repeatedly, ten times or more. The V and J genes are TRBV28 and TRBJ1-4; 7 nucleotides agree with TRBD1. V lost 6 bases, J lost 7 bases, and 11 bases stayed unmatched. This CDR3 has 15 residues. CDR1 MDHEN and CDR2 SYDVKM come from the germline V gene. The chain's CDR3 is CASSPTGTGSEKLFF. In DNA form, the CDR3 reads TGTGCCAGCAGCCCGACAGGGACCGGGAGTGAAAAACTGTTTTTT.

The sample holds many counts of this clonotype. The chain links TRBV2 to TRBJ2-7, with 7 bases identical to TRBD2. The CDR3 is 15 residues long. CDR1 is SNHLY, CDR2 FYNNEI, per germline. Trimming took 3 bases from V and 0 from J; bases not matched to a gene: 5. CDR3 DNA: TGTGCCAGCAGTGAGACTAGCAGGCCCTCCTACGAGCAGTACTTC. Translated: CASSETSRPSYEQYF.

Ten or more counts support this clonotype. The CDR3 sequence: CASRKAGGFYEQYF. CDR3 DNA sequence: TGTGCCAGCCGCAAGGCAGGGGGCTTCTACGAGCAGTACTTC. The V and J genes are TRBV27 and TRBJ2-7; 8 bases are a match to TRBD1. V gave up 8 bases and J gave up 3 bases; unmatched junction bases: 9. There are 14 residues in the CDR3. The germline CDR1 and CDR2 sequences are MNHEY and SMNVEV (reference sequence).

This clonotype was seen many times. V is TRBV12-3 or TRBV12-4 and J is TRBJ2-7; D gene ambiguous. V lost 3 bases, J lost 4 bases, and 16 bases lay in between. This CDR3 contains 15 residues. This chain's CDR3 is CASSFPSMGSYEQYF. In DNA, the CDR3 is TGTGCCAGCAGTTTCCCTTCTATGGGGTCATACGAGCAGTACTTC.

With regard to this clonotype: With a much larger clone just one base away, this may be a read error. The chain uses TRBV27 and TRBJ1-2, with TRBD1 identical over 8 bases. Trimming at V came to 8 bases and at J to 7 bases, leaving 9 bases not matched to a gene. The CDR3 runs to 13 residues. CDR1 is MNHEY, CDR2 SMNVEV, per germline (reference sequence). The DNA for the CDR3 is TGTGCCAGCGGTAAAACAGGGGGAGGTGGCTACACCTTC. Its protein product is CASGKTGGGGYTF.

This clonotype was counted only a few times. This chain connects TRBV28 to TRBJ2-2; D is uncertain. CDR1 is MDHEN, CDR2 SYDVKM, per germline. The germline V and J ends were trimmed by 1 base and 3 bases, with 9 bases remaining between them. The CDR3 is 15 residues long. The CDR3 sequence: CASSLLGRDTGELFF. The CDR3 DNA reads as TGTGCCAGCAGTTTATTGGGTCGCGACACCGGGGAGCTGTTTTTT.